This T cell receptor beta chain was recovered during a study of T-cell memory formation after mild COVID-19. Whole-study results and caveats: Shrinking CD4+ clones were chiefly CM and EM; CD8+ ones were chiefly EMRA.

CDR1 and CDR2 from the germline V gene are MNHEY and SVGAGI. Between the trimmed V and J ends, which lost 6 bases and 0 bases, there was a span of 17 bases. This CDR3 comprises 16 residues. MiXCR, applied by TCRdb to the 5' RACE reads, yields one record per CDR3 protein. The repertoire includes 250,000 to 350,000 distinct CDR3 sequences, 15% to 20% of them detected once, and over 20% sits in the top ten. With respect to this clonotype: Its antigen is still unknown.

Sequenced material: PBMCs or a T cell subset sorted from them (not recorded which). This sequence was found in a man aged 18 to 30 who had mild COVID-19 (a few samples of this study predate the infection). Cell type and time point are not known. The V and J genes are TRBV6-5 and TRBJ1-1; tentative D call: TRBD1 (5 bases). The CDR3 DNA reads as TGTGCCAGCAGCAGCATTACCGGGGCCATGAACACTGAAGCTTTCTTT. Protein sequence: CASSSITGAMNTEAFF.